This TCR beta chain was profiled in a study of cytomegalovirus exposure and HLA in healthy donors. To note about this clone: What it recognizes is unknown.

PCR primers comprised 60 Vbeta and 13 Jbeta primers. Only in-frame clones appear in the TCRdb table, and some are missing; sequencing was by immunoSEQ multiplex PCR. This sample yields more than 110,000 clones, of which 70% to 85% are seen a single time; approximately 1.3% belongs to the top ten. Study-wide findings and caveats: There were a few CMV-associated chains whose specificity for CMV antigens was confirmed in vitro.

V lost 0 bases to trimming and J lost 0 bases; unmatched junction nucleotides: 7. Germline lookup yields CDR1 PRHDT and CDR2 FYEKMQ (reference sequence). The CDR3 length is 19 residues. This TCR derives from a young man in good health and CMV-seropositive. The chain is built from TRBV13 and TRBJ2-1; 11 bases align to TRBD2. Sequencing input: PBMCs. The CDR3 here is CASSLGLAGGLSSYNEQFF. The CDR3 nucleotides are TGTGCCAGCAGCTTAGGGCTAGCGGGGGGCCTGAGCTCCTACAATGAGCAGTTCTTC.